This paragraph reports one T cell receptor beta chain. This entry is derived from a study of control samples from healthy donors and cancer patients. Germline V gene lookup returns CDR1 MNHEY and CDR2 SMNVEV (reference sequence). The CDR3 is 15 amino acids. J gave up 4 bases and V 4 bases, and 8 bases lay outside the gene matches. Some clones are missing from TCRdb's copy, which holds only in-frame ones; the method was immunoSEQ multiplex PCR. The repertoire holds over 150,000 clones, over 85% seen once, with more than 1.4% in the top ten. Material: blood. J is TRBJ2-3 and V is TRBV27; 7 positions agree with TRBD1. This receptor was obtained from a man between 18 and 35 years old in good health. The CDR3 bases are TGTGCCAGCAGTTCGGGACAGACGCCGGCAGATACGCAGTATTTT. It encodes CASSSGQTPADTQYF.